This T cell receptor beta chain comes out of a study of regulatory T cells in long-lasting Graves disease. The time point was: persistent/refractory GD, antithyroid drugs over 5 years with positive TRAb. PBMC RNA served as the TCR library source. Germline V gives CDR1 MNHEY, CDR2 SMNVEV (reference sequence). The germline V and J ends were trimmed by 4 bases and 2 bases, with 12 bases remaining between them. The CDR3 contains 15 residues. This clonotype was seen a few times. With iRepertoire HTBI primers and Arm-PCR of CDR3 regions, TCR beta libraries were built. TCRdb ran MiXCR on the multiplex PCR reads and lists one entry per CDR3 protein. The sample lists a few hundred thousand distinct CDR3 sequences; roughly 21% were seen once.

The genes are TRBV27 and TRBJ1-5, with no clear D. The sample in question was peripheral blood mononuclear cells (PBMCs), obtained when the disease was refractory, from a patient treated with antithyroid drugs. This TCR was sampled from a female donor with Graves disease. This chain's CDR3 is CASSSALKGNQPQHF. CDR3 DNA sequence: TGTGCCAGCAGTTCGGCATTGAAGGGCAATCAGCCCCAGCATTTT.